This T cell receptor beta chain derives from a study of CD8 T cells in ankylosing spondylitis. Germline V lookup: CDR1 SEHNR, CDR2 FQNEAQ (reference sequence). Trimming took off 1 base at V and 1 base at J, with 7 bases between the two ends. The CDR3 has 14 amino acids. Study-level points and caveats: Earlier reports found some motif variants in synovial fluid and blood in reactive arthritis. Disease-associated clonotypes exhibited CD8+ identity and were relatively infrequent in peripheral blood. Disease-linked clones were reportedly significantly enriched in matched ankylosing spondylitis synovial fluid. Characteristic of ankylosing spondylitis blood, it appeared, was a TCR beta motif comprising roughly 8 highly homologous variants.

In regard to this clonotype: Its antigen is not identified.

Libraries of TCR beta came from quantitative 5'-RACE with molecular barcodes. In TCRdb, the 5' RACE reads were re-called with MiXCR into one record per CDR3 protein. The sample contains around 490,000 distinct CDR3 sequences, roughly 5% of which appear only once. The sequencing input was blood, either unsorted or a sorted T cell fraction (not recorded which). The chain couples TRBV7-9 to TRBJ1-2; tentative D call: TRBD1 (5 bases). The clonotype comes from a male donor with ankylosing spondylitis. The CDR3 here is CASSLEGVNYGYTF. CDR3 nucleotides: TGTGCCAGCAGCTTAGAAGGGGTTAACTATGGCTACACCTTC.